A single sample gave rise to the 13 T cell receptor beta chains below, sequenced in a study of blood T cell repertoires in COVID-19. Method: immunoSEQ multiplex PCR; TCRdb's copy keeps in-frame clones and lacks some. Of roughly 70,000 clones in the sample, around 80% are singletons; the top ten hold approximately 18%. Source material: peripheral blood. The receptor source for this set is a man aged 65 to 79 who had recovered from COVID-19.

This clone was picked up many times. This CDR3 is CAWSLPGLGYEQYF. The CDR3 DNA reads TGTGCCTGGAGTCTACCGGGACTAGGCTACGAGCAGTACTTC. The chain employs TRBV30 and TRBJ2-7, with 8 bases aligning to TRBD2. CDR3 length equals 14 residues. The V segment lost 2 bases and the J segment 3 bases; nucleotides outside the gene matches: 6. Germline loops: CDR1 GTSNPN, CDR2 SVGIG (reference sequence).

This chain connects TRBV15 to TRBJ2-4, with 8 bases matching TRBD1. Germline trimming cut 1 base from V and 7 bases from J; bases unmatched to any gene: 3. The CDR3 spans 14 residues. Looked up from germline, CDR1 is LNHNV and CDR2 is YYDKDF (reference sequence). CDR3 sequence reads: CATSRGQGSNIQYF. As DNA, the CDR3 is TGTGCCACCAGCAGAGGACAGGGGAGCAACATTCAGTACTTC.

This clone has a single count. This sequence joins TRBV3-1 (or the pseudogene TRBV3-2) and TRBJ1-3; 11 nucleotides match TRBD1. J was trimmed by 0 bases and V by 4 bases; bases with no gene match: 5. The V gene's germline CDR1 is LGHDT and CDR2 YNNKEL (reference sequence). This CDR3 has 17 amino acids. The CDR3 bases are TGTGCCAGCAGCCCCGGGACAGGGGGATCCTCTGGAAACACCATATATTTT. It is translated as CASSPGTGGSSGNTIYF.

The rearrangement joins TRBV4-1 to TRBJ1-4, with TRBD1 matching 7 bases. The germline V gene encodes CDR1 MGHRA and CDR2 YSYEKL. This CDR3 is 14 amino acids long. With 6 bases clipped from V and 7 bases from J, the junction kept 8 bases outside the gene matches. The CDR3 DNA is TGCGCCAGCAGGCGACAGGGAATAATTGAAAAACTGTTTTTT. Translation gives CASRRQGIIEKLFF.

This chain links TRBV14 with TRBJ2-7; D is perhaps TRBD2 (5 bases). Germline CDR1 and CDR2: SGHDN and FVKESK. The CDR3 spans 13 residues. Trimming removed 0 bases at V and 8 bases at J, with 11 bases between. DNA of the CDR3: TGTGCCAGCAGCCAAGACCTGGGAGCGCAGCAGTACTTC. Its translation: CASSQDLGAQQYF.

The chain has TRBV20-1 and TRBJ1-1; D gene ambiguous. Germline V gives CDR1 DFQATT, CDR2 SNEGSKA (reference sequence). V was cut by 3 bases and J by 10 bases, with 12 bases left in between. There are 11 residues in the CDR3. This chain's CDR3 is CSASRAGGAFF. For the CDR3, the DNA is TGCAGTGCTAGCCGGGCAGGAGGAGCTTTCTTT.

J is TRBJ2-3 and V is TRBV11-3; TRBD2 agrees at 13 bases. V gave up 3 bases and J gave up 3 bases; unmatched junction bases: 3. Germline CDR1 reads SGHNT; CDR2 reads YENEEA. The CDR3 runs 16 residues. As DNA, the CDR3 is TGTGCCAGCAGCTTTGGGACTAGCGGGGAGACAGATACGCAGTATTTT. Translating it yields CASSFGTSGETDTQYF.

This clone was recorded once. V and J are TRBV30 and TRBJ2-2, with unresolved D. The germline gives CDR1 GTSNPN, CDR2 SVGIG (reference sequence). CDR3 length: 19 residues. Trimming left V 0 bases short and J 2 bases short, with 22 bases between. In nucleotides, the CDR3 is TGTGCCTGGAGTGTGGGTCTCCGACTTAGACCTCTTAACACCGGGGAGCTGTTTTTT. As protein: CAWSVGLRLRPLNTGELFF.

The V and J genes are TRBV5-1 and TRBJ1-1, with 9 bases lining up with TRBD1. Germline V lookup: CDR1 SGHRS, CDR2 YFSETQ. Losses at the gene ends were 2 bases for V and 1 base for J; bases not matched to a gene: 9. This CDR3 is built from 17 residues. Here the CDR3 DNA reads TGCGCCAGCAGCTTTCAGTGGACAGGGGCGGGGAACACTGAAGCTTTCTTT. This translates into CASSFQWTGAGNTEAFF. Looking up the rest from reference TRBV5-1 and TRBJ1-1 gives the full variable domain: KAGVTQTPRYLIKTRGQQVTLSCSPISGHRSVSWYQQTPGQGLQFLFEYFSETQRNKGNFPGRFSGRQFSNSRSEMNVSTLELGDSALYLCASSFQWTGAGNTEAFFGQGTRLTVV.

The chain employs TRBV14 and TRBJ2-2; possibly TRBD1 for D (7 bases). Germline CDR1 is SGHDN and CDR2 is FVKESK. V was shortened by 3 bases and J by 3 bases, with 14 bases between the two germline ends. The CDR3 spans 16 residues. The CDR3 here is CASSQMRGTDTGELFF. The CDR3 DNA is TGTGCCAGCAGCCAGATGCGCGGGACAGACACCGGGGAGCTGTTTTTT.

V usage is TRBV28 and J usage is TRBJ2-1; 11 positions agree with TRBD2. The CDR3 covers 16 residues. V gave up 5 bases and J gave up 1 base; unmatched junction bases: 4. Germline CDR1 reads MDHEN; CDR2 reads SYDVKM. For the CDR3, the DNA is TGTGCCAGCAGTACTAGCGGGGGAGGGTCCTACAATGAGCAGTTCTTC. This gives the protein CASSTSGGGSYNEQFF.

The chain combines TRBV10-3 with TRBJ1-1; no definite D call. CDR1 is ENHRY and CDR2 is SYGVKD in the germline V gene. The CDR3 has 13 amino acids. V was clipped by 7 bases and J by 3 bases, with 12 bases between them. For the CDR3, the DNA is TGTGCCATCAACGCGTTTGTCGACACTGAAGCTTTCTTT. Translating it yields CAINAFVDTEAFF.

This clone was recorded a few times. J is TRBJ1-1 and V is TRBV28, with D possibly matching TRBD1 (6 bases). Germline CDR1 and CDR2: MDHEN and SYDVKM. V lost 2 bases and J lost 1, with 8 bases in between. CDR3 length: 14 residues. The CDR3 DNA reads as TGTGCCAGCAGTTTAATGGGACAGAACACTGAAGCTTTCTTT. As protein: CASSLMGQNTEAFF.